This entry features one TCR beta chain sequence. Its specific antigen is unknown. No qualities accompany the bases; no much larger clone lies one base away. The treatment or condition label of this sample denotes: in vitro stimulation with specific CMV peptide epitopes to enrich CMV-specific T cells. These data belong to a study of T cell repertoires in cytomegalovirus infection (dated 2019 in TCRdb). For context, the study as a whole: Alongside well-studied HLA-B-restricted epitopes, the peptide stimulations were aimed at recently identified HLA-C-restricted CMV epitopes, whose presentation resists viral immunomodulation. Because public TCR beta signatures pointed to carriage of CMV infection together with the matching HLA type, the HLA type of each donor mattered for the analysis. Broader findings and caveats from the paper: In both this cohort and an independent roughly 330-donor cohort, the cumulative frequency of public TCR beta family members distinguished carriers of CMV infection plus the relevant HLA type. The ex vivo response was dominated by HLA-C-restricted CMV-specific TCR beta clonotypes, which also provided the single most frequent clonotype in two of eight donors.

The CDR3, cysteine through phenylalanine, is 14 amino acids long. The kept DNA is CDR3 alone, 42 bases in frame from the first base. V has 4 bases trimmed and J has 3 bases trimmed; junction bases matching no gene number 9. The germline V gene (reference sequence) sets CDR1 to DFQATT and CDR2 to SNEGSKA. The data were produced on an Illumina HiSeq 1500. TCRdb redid the processing of the public reads, applying fastp at Q25 and MiXCR, and retained in-frame beta chains. A single entry per CDR3 protein holds the most common genes and DNA from its merged rows. For this sample the table gives about 920,000 distinct CDR3 sequences, of which more than 25% were detected only once. Over 11% of the sample belongs to the ten largest clones.

Here the sequenced sample was cultured CD8+ T cells from PBMCs, taken from culture after CMV antigen stimulation. This TCR came from a human donor in good health (CMV status not recorded). Some clones in this sample may be carry-over from other donors' samples. The chain is encoded by TRBV20-1 joined to TRBJ2-7; 7 central bases correspond to TRBD1. The bases are TGCAGTGCTAATAACCGGGACAGAAGCTACGAGCAGTACTTC. The resulting protein is CSANNRDRSYEQYF.